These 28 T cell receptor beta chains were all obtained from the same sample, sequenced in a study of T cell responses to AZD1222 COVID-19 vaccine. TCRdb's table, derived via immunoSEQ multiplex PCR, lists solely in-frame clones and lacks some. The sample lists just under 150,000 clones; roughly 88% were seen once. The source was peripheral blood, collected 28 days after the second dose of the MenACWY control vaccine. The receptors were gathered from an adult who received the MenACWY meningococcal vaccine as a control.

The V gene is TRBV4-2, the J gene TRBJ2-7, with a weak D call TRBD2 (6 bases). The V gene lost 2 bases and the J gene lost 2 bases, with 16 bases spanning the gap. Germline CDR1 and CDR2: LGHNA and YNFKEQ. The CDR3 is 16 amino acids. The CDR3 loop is CASSQTPEGPTYEQYF. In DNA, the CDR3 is TGTGCCAGCAGCCAAACCCCGGAGGGACCAACCTACGAGCAGTACTTC.

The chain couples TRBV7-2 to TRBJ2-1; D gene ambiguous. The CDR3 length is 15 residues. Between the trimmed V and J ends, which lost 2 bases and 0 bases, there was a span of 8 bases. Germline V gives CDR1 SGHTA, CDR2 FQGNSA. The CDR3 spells CASSLTRNSYNEQFF. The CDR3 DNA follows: TGTGCCAGCAGCTTAACCCGGAACTCCTACAATGAGCAGTTCTTC.

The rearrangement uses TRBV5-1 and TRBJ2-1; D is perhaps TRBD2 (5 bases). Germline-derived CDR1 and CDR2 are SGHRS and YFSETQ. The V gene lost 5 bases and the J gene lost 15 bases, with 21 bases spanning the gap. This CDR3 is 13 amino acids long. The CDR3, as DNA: TGCGCCAGCAGGCAACTAGTAGAAGGGTTGCGGTTCTTC. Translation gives CASRQLVEGLRFF. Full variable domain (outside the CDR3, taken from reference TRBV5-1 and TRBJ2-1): KAGVTQTPRYLIKTRGQQVTLSCSPISGHRSVSWYQQTPGQGLQFLFEYFSETQRNKGNFPGRFSGRQFSNSRSEMNVSTLELGDSALYLCASRQLVEGLRFFGPGTRLTVL.

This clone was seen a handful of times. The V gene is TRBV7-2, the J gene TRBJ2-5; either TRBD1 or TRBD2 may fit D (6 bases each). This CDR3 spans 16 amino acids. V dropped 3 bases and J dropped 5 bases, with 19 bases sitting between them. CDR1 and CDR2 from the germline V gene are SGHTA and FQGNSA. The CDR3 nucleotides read TGTGCCAGCAGCTTCTCCTCGGGGGCGAGAGGCGAGACCCAGTACTTC. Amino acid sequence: CASSFSSGARGETQYF.

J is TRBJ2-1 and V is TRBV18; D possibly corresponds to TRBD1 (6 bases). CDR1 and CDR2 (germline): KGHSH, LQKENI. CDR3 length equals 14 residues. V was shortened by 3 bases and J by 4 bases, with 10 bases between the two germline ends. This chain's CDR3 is CASSPLDSYNEQFF. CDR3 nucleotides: TGTGCCAGCTCACCGTTGGACAGTTACAATGAGCAGTTCTTC.

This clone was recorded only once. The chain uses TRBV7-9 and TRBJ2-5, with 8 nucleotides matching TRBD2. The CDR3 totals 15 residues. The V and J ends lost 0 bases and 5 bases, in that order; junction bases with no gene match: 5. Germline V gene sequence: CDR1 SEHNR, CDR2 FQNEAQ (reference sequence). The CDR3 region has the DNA TGTGCCAGCAGCTTAGCGCGGCCGGGAGGGGAGACCCAGTACTTC. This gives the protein CASSLARPGGETQYF.

The CDR3 DNA reads as TGTGCCAGCAGCAAGGCGGGGGGCGCTGAAGCTTTCTTT. It yields the protein CASSKAGGAEAFF. The chain couples TRBV3-1 (or the pseudogene TRBV3-2) to TRBJ1-1, with D perhaps matching TRBD1 (6 bases). This CDR3 has 13 amino acids. The V end was cut by 5 bases, the J end by 6 bases, with 13 bases between. The germline V gene encodes CDR1 LGHDT and CDR2 YNNKEL (reference sequence).

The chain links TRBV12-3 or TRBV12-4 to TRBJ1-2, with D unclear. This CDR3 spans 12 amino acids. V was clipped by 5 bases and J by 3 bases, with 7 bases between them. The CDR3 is CASSPQYYGYTF. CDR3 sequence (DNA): TGTGCCAGCAGTCCCCAGTACTATGGCTACACCTTC.

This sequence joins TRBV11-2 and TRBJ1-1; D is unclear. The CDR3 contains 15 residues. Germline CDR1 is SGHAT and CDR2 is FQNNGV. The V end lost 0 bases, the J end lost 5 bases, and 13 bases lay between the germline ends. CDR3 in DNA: TGTGCCAGCAGCTTAGATCCTTCGGGCAGTACTGAAGCTTTCTTT. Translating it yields CASSLDPSGSTEAFF. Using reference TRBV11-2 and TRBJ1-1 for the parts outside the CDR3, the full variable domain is EAGVAQSPRYKIIEKRQSVAFWCNPISGHATLYWYQQILGQGPKLLIQFQNNGVVDDSQLPKDRFSAERLKGVDSTLKIQPAKLEDSAVYLCASSLDPSGSTEAFFGQGTRLTVV.

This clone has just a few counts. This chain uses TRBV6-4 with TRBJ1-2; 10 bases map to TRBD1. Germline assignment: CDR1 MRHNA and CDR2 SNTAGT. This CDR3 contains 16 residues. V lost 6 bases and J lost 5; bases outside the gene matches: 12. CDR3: CASSRSPGQGTYGYTF. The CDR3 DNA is TGTGCCAGCAGCCGCAGTCCGGGACAGGGGACTTATGGCTACACCTTC.

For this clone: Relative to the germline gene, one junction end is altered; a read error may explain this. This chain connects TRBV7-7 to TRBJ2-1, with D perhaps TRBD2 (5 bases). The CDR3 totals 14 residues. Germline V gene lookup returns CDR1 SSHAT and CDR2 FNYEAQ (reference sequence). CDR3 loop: CASSMTNGNNEQFF. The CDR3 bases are TGTGCTAGCAGTATGACTAACGGAAACAATGAGCAGTTCTTC.

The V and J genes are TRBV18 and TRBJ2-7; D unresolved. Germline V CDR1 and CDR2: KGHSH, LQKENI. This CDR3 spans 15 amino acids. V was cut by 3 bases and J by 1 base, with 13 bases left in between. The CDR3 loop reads CASSPTSDISYEQYF. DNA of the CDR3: TGTGCCAGCTCACCTACATCAGACATATCCTACGAGCAGTACTTC.

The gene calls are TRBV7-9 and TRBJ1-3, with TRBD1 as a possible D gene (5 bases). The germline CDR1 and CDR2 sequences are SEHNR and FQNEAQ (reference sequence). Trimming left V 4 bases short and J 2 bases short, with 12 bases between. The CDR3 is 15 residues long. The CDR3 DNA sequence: TGTGCCAGCAGCTCTTCGACAGTCCCTGGAAACACCATATATTTT. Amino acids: CASSSSTVPGNTIYF.

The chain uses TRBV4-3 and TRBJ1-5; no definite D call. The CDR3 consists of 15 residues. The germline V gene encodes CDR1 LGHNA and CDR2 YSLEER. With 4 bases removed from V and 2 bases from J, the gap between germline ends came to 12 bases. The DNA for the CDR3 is TGCGCCAGCAGCCCCAATTTGGGAGGCAATCAGCCCCAGCATTTT. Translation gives CASSPNLGGNQPQHF.

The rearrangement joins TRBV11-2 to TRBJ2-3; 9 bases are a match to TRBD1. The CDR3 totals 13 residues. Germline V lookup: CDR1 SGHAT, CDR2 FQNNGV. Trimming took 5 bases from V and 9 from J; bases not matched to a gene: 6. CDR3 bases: TGTGCCAGCAGCCCAGGACAGGGGAGAACGCAGTATTTT. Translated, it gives CASSPGQGRTQYF. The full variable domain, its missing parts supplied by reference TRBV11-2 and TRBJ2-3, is EAGVAQSPRYKIIEKRQSVAFWCNPISGHATLYWYQQILGQGPKLLIQFQNNGVVDDSQLPKDRFSAERLKGVDSTLKIQPAKLEDSAVYLCASSPGQGRTQYFGPGTRLTVL.

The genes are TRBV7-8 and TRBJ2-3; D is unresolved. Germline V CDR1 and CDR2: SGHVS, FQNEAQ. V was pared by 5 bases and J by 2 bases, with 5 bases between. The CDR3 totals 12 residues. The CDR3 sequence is CASSLFTDTQYF. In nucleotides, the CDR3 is TGTGCCAGCAGCCTTTTCACAGATACGCAGTATTTT.

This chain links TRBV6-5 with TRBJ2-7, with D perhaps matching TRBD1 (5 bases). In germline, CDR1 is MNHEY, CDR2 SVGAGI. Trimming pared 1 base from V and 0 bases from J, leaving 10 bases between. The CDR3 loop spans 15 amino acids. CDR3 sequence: CASSYLAGRSYEQYF. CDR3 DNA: TGTGCCAGCAGTTACTTAGCAGGGCGCTCCTACGAGCAGTACTTC.

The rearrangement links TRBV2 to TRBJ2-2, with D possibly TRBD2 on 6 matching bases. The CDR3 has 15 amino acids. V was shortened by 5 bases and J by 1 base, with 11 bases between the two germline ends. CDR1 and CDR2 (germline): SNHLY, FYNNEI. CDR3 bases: TGTGCCAGCAGTAAAAGCGGGCAGAACACCGGGGAGCTGTTTTTT. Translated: CASSKSGQNTGELFF.

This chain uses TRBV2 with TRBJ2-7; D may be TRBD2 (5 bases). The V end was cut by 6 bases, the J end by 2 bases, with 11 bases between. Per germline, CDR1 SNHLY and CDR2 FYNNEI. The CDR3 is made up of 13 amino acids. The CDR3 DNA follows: TGTGCCAGCAGCGGAACTAGGACCTACGAGCAGTACTTC. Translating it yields CASSGTRTYEQYF.

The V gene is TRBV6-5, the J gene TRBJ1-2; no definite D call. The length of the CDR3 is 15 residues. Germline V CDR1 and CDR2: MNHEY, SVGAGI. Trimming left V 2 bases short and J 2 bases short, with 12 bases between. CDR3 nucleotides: TGTGCCAGCAGTTACCGTGGAGCGACGAACTATGGCTACACCTTC. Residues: CASSYRGATNYGYTF.

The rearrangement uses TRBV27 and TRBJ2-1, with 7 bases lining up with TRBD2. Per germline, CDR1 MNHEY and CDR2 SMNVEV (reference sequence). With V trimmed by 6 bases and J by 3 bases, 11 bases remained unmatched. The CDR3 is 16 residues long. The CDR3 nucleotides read TGTGCCAGCAGCCATTGGGGGGGGAATGGCTACAATGAGCAGTTCTTC. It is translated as CASSHWGGNGYNEQFF.

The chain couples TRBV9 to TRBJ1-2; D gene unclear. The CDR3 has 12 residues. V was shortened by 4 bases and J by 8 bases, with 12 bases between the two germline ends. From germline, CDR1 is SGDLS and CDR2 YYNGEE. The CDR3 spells CASSTNRRGYTF. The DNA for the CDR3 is TGTGCCAGCAGCACGAACCGGAGGGGCTACACCTTC.

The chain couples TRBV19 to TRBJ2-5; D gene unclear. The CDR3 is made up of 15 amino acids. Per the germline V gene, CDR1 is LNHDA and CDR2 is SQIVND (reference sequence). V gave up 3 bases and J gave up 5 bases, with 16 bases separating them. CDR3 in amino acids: CASSMTTILGETQYF. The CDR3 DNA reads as TGTGCCAGTAGTATGACCACCATACTTGGGGAGACCCAGTACTTC.

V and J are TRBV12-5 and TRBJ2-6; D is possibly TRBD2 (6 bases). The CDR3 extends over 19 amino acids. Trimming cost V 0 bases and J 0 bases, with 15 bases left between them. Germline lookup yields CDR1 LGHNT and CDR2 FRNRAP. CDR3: CASGLVHGGYFSGANVLTF. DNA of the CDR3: TGTGCTAGTGGTTTGGTACATGGGGGGTATTTCTCTGGGGCCAACGTCCTGACTTTC. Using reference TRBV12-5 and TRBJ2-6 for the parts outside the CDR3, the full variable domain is DARVTQTPRHKVTEMGQEVTMRCQPILGHNTVFWYRQTMMQGLELLAYFRNRAPLDDSGMPKDRFSAEMPDATLATLKIQPSEPRDSAVYFCASGLVHGGYFSGANVLTFGAGSRLTVL.

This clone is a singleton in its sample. The CDR3 loop is CASRVGAFYEQYF. The CDR3 DNA reads as TGTGCCAGCAGGGTCGGGGCATTTTACGAGCAGTACTTC. The chain has TRBV6-5 and TRBJ2-7; D possibly uses TRBD1 or TRBD2 (5 bases each). From germline, CDR1 is MNHEY and CDR2 SVGAGI. Trimming pared 6 bases from V and 4 bases from J, leaving 13 bases between. The CDR3 is 13 amino acids.

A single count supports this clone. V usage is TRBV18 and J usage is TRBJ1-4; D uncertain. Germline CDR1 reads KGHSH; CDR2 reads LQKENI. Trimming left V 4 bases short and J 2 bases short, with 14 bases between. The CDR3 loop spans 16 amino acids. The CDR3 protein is CASSLGPGVTNEKLFF. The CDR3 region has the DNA TGTGCCAGCTCACTAGGACCTGGGGTCACTAATGAAAAACTGTTTTTT.

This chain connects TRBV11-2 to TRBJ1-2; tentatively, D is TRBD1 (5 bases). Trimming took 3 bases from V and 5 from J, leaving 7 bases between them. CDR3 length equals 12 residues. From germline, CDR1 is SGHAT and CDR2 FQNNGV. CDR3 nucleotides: TGTGCCAGCAGCTTTCCAGGGTATGGCTACACCTTC. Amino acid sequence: CASSFPGYGYTF. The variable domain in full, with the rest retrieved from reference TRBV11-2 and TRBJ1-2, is EAGVAQSPRYKIIEKRQSVAFWCNPISGHATLYWYQQILGQGPKLLIQFQNNGVVDDSQLPKDRFSAERLKGVDSTLKIQPAKLEDSAVYLCASSFPGYGYTFGSGTRLTVV.

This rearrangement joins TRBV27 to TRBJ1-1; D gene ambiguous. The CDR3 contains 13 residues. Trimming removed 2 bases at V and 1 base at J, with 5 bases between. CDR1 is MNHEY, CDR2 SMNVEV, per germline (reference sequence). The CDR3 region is CASSLNGNTEAFF. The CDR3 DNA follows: TGTGCCAGCAGTTTAAACGGGAACACTGAAGCTTTCTTT.